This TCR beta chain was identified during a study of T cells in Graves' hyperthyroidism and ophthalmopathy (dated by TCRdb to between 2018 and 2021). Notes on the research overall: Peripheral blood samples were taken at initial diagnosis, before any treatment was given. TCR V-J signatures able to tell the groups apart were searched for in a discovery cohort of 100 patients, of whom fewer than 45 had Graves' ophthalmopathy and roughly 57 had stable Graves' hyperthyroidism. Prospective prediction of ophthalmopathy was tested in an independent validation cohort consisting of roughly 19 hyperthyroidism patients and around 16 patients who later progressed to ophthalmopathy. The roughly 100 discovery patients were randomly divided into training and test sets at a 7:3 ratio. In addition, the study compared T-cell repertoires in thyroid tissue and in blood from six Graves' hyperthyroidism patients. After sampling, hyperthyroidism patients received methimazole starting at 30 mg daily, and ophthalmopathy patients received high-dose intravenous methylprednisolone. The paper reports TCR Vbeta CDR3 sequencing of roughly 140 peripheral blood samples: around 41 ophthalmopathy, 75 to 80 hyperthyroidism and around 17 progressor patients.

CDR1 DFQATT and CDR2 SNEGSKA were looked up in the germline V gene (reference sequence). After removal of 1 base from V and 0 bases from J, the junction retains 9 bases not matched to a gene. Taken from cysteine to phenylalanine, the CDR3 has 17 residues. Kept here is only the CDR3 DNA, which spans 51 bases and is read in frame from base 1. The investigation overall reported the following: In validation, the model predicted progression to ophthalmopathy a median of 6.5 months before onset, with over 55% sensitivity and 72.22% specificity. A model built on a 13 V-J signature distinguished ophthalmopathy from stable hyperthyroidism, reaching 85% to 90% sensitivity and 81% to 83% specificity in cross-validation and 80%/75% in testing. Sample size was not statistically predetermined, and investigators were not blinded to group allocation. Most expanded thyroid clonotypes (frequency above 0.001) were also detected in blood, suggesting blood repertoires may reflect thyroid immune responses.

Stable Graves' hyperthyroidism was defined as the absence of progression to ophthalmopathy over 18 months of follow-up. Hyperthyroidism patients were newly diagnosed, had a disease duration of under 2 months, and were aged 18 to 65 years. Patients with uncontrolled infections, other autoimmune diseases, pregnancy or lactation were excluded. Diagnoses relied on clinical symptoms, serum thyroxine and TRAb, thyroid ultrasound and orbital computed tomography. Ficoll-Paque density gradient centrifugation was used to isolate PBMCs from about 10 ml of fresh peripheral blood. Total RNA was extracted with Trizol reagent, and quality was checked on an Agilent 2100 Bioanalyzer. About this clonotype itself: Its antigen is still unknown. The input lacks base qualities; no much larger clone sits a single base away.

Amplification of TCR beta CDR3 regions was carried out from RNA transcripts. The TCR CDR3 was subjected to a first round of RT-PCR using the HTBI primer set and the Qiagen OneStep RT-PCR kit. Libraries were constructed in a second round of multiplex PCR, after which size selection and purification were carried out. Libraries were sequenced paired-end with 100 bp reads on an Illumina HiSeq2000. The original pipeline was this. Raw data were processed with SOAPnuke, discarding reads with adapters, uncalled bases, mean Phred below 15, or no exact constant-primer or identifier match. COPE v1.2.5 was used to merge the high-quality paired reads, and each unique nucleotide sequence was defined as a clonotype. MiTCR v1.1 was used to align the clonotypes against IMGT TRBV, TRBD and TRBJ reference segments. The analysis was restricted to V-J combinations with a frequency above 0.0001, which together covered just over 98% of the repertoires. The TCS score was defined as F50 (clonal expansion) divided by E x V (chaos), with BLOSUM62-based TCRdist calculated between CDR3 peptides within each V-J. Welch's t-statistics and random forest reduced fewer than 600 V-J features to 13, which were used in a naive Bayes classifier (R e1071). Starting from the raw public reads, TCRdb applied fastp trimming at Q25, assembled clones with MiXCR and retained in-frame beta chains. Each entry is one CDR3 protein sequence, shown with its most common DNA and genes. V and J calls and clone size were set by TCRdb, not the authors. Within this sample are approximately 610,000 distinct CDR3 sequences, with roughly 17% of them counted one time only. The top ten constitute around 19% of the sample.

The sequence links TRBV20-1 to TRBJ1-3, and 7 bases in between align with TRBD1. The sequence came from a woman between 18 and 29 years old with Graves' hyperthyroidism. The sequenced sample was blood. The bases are TGCAGTGCTAGAGGTGGGACAGCCCTAGACTCTGGAAACACCATATATTTT. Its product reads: CSARGGTALDSGNTIYF.